The next 11 T cell receptor beta chains were all read from a single sample in a study of OX40 agonist ivuxolimab in advanced cancers. Clones were sequenced by immunoSEQ multiplex PCR, and TCRdb holds only the in-frame ones, with some missing. The repertoire holds around 14,000 clones, with just under 75% as singletons. Source: CD4+ or CD8+ T cells sorted from blood, taken in a trial of the OX40 agonist ivuxolimab. These receptor sequences come from an adult with an advanced solid tumor such as melanoma, head and neck, liver or kidney cancer.

This chain connects TRBV2 to TRBJ2-5; 8 nucleotides align to TRBD1. The germline CDR1 and CDR2 sequences are SNHLY and FYNNEI. The CDR3 consists of 14 residues. The V and J ends lost 6 bases and 2 bases, in that order; junction bases with no gene match: 5. CDR3 in DNA: TGTGCCAGCAGCGGGGACAGGAGTCAAGAGACCCAGTACTTC. The encoded protein is CASSGDRSQETQYF.

The chain uses TRBV6-5 and TRBJ1-2, with D perhaps TRBD1 (5 bases). Per germline, CDR1 MNHEY and CDR2 SVGAGI. The CDR3 extends over 15 amino acids. Deletions cut 0 bases from V and 8 bases from J, with 16 bases between. CDR3 coding DNA: TGTGCCAGCAGTTACTCGGCGCAGGGAGGCGTGGGCTACACCTTC. This translates into CASSYSAQGGVGYTF.

This clone is medium-sized in the sample. The chain couples TRBV9 to TRBJ2-7; 10 bases are shared with TRBD1. V lost 3 bases and J lost 2; bases outside the gene matches: 5. CDR1 is SGDLS and CDR2 is YYNGEE in the germline V gene. The CDR3 totals 15 residues. CDR3 amino acids: CASSEGQGFAYEQYF. DNA of the CDR3: TGTGCCAGCAGCGAGGGACAGGGGTTCGCCTACGAGCAGTACTTC.

This CDR3 reads CASSSDRTETNYGYTF. The CDR3 nucleotides are TGTGCCAGCAGCTCAGACCGGACAGAGACTAACTATGGCTACACCTTC. The gene calls are TRBV7-9 and TRBJ1-2; possible D gene TRBD1, 6 bases. V dropped 4 bases and J dropped 0 bases, with 15 bases sitting between them. Looked up from germline, CDR1 is SEHNR and CDR2 is FQNEAQ (reference sequence). The CDR3 totals 16 residues.

The CDR3 DNA reads as TGTGCCAGCAGTTCCGGACAGGGAGGGACCCAGTACTTC. Its translation: CASSSGQGGTQYF. The chain couples TRBV27 to TRBJ2-5; 8 nucleotides match TRBD1. The V gene end was trimmed by 4 bases and the J gene end by 7 bases; junction bases not matched to a gene: 5. In germline, CDR1 is MNHEY, CDR2 SMNVEV (reference sequence). This CDR3 is 13 amino acids long.

This clone was observed a few times. The rearrangement uses TRBV11-3 and TRBJ2-7, with D perhaps given as TRBD1 or TRBD2 (6 bases each). The CDR3 is made up of 16 amino acids. Per germline, CDR1 SGHNT and CDR2 YENEEA. Trimming removed 1 base from V and 0 bases from J, with 13 bases in between. The CDR3 region has the DNA TGTGCCAGCAGCTTAGTGCGTTGGGGGGCCTCCTACGAGCAGTACTTC. It codes for CASSLVRWGASYEQYF.

This rearrangement joins TRBV27 to TRBJ2-7, with D perhaps matching TRBD1 (6 bases). Germline CDR1 and CDR2: MNHEY and SMNVEV (reference sequence). V was cut by 7 bases and J by 1 base, with 8 bases left in between. The CDR3 has 12 amino acids. CDR3 bases: TGTGCCAGCAAGGGGGATTCCTACGAGCAGTACTTC. Translated, it gives CASKGDSYEQYF.

This clone has a single count. The rearrangement links TRBV7-8 to TRBJ2-7; TRBD1 aligns across 9 bases. The germline V gene encodes CDR1 SGHVS and CDR2 FQNEAQ. The CDR3 contains 15 residues. J gave up 3 bases and V 4 bases, and 7 bases lay outside the gene matches. CDR3 sequence: CASSSWTGVNYEQYF. CDR3 nucleotide sequence: TGTGCCAGCAGCTCTTGGACAGGGGTTAACTACGAGCAGTACTTC.

J is TRBJ2-7 and V is TRBV7-8; 7 nucleotides match TRBD2. Germline CDR1 SGHVS, CDR2 FQNEAQ. The J segment lost 3 bases and the V segment lost 5 bases, leaving 7 bases of the junction unmatched. This CDR3 comprises 14 residues. Written as DNA, the CDR3 is TGTGCCAGCAGCCCTCGAGCGGGGAACTACGAGCAGTACTTC. Translated: CASSPRAGNYEQYF. The complete variable domain, with remaining parts taken from reference TRBV7-8 and TRBJ2-7, reads GAGVSQSPRYKVAKRGQDVALRCDPISGHVSLFWYQQALGQGPEFLTYFQNEAQLDKSGLPSDRFFAERPEGSVSTLKIQRTQQEDSAVYLCASSPRAGNYEQYFGPGTRLTVT.

This chain joins TRBV21-1 and TRBJ2-5; TRBD2 is taken as the D call from the table, unchecked against the DNA. TRBV21-1 is flagged as a pseudogene. CDR3 length: 14 amino acids. This chain's CDR3 is CASSNPTNRETQYF. The CDR3 nucleotides are TGTGCCAGCAGCAATCCGACTAATCGAGAGACCCAGTACTTC.

The chain has TRBV30 and TRBJ1-4; D unresolved. Trimming pared 1 base from V and 0 bases from J, leaving 15 bases between. Germline CDR1 and CDR2: GTSNPN and SVGIG (reference sequence). CDR3 size: 17 residues. CDR3 residues: CAWSGIGNAATNEKLFF. CDR3 coding DNA: TGTGCCTGGAGTGGTATCGGCAACGCTGCAACTAATGAAAAACTGTTTTTT.